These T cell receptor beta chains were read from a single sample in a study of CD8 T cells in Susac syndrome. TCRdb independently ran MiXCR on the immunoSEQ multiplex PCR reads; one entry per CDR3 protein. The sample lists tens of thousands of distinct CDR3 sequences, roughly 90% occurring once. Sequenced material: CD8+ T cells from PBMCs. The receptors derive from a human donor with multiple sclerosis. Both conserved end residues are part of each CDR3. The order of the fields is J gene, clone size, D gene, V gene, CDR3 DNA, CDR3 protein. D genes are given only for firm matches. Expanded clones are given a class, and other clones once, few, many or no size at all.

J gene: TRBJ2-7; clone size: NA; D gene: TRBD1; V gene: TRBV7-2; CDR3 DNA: TGTGCCAGCAGCTTAGCGGTGGGGACAGGGTTAGGTGAGCAGTACTTC; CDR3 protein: CASSLAVGTGLGEQYF
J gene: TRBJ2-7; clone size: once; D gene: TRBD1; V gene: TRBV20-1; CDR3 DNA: TGCAGTGCTAGAGATTTTCACAGGGGGGAAGAGTCGTACTTC; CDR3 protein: CSARDFHRGEESYF
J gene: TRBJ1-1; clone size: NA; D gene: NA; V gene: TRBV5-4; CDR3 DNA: TGTGCCAGCAGTTCCTGTGGGGGGGCGCGCAAAGCTTTCTTT; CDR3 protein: CASSSCGGARKAFF
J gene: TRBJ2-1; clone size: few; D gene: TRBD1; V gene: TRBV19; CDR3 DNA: TGTGCCAGTAGTATCGGACAGGGGGCAGGCAATGAGCAGTTCTTC; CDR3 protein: CASSIGQGAGNEQFF
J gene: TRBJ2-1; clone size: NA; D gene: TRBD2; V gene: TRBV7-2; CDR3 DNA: TGTGCCAGCAGCTCCTCCTTGACTAGCGGGAGTATTGAGCAGTTCTTC; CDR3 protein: CASSSSLTSGSIEQFF
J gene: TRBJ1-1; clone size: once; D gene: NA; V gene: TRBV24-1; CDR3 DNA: TGTGCCACCAGTGATCGAACAGGTCGTGAAGCTTTCTTT; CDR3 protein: CATSDRTGREAFF
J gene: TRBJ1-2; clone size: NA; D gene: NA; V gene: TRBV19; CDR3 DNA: TGTGCCAGTAGTTGGGGGAGGGGAGTGAACTATGGCTACACCTTC; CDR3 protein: CASSWGRGVNYGYTF
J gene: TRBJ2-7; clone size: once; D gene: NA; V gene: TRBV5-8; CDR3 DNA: TGTGCCAGCAGCTTGGGGGCCCCGGGGGCGTACGAGCAGTACTTC; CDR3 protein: CASSLGAPGAYEQYF
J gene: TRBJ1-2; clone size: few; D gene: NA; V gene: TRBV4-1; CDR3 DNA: TGCGCCAGCAGCCTGGGGTACTATGGCTACACCTTC; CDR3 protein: CASSLGYYGYTF
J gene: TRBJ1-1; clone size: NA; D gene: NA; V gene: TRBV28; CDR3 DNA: TGTGCCAGCCAAATCGGGGTGAACACTGAAGCTTTCTTT; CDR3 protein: CASQIGVNTEAFF
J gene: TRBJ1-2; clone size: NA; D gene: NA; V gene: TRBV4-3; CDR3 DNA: TGCGCCAGCAGCCAGGAGTGGACAGAAAACTATGGCTACACCTTC; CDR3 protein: CASSQEWTENYGYTF
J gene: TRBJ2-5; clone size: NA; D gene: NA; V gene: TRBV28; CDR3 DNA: TGTGCCAGCAGTCCCCGGGGAGGGGGCTTGGAGACCCAGTACTTC; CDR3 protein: CASSPRGGGLETQYF
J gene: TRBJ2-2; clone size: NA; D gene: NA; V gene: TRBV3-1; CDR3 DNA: TGTGCCAGCAGCCAAGATTACCCGAACACCGGGGAGCTGTTTTTT; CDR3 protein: CASSQDYPNTGELFF
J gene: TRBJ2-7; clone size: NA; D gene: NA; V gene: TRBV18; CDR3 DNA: TGTGCCAGCTCACCACCGGTGTCCTACGAGCAGTACTTC; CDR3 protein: CASSPPVSYEQYF
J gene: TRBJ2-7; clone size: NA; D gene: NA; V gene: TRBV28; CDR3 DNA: TGTGCCAGCAGTTTTAGGGAGGACAGACCCTACGAGCAGTACTTC; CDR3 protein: CASSFREDRPYEQYF
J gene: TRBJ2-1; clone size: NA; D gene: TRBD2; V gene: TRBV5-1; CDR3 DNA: TGCGCCAGCAGGCCTTACTTACTAGCGGGAGGGCAAAATGAGCAGTTCTTC; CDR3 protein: CASRPYLLAGGQNEQFF
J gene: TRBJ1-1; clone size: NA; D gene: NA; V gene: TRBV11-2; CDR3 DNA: TGTGCCAGCAGCCCCCAGAGAGTTCTTGAAGCTTTCTTT; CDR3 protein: CASSPQRVLEAFF
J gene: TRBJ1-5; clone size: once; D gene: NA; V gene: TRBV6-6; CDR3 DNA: TGTGCCAGCAACGACCTAAGGGGCGGCAATCAGCCCCAGCATTTT; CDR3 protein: CASNDLRGGNQPQHF
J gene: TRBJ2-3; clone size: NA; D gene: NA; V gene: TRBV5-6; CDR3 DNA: TGTGCCAGCAGCTCGGGACACTCCCGCACAGATACGCAGTATTTT; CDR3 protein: CASSSGHSRTDTQYF
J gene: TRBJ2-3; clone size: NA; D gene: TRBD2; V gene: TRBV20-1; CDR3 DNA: TGCAGTGCTGGGGACTACGCAAGTACGCAGTATTTT; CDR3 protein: CSAGDYASTQYF
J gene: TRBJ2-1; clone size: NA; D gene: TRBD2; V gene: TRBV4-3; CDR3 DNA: TGCGCCAGCTCACTAGCGTTGAGCTCCTACAATGAGCAGTTCTTC; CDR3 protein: CASSLALSSYNEQFF
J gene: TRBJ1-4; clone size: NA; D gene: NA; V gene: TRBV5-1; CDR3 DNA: TGCGCCAGCAGCCCGGGACTGGCAAATGAAAAACTGTTTTTT; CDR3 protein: CASSPGLANEKLFF
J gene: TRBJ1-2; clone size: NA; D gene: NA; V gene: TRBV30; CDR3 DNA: TGTGCCTGGACGGGCGGCTATGGCTACACCTTC; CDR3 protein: CAWTGGYGYTF
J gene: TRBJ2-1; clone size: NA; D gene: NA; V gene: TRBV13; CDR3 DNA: TGTGCCAGCAGCTTATGGGATAAAAGCTCCTACAATGAGCAGTTCTTC; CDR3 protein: CASSLWDKSSYNEQFF
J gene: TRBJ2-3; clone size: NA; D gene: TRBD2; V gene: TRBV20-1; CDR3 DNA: TGCAGTGCTACTGGGACTAGCGGGGGGTATTGGGATACGCAGTATTTT; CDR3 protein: CSATGTSGGYWDTQYF
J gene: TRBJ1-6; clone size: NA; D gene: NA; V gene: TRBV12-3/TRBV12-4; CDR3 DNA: TGTGCCAGCAGTGAGGGGGGGTCACCCCTCCACTTT; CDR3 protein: CASSEGGSPLHF
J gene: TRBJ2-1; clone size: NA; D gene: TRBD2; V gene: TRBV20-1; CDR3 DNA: TGCAGTGCTAGAGGAGGGACTAGCGGGAGTGGAAATGAGCAGTTCTTC; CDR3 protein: CSARGGTSGSGNEQFF
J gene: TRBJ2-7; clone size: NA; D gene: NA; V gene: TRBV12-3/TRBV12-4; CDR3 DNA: TGTGCCAGCACCTCCGGAGGGGTCCACGAGCAGTACTTC; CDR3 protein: CASTSGGVHEQYF
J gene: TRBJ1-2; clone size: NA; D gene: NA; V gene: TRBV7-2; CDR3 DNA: TGTGCCAGCAGCTTTTACCTGGACAGCTGGAATGGCTACACCTTC; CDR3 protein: CASSFYLDSWNGYTF
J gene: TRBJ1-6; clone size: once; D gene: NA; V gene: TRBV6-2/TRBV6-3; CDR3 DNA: TGTGCCAGCAGTATGTCGACCGCTTCACCCCTCCACTTT; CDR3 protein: CASSMSTASPLHF
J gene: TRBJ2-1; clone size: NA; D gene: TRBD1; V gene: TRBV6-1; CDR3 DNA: TGTGCCAGTGGACAGGTCTATGAGCAGTTCTTC; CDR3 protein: CASGQVYEQFF
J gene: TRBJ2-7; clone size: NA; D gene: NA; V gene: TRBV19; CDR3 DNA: TGTGCCAGTAGTATTAATGGGAGGACAGTCGGTGAGCAGTACTTC; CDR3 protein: CASSINGRTVGEQYF
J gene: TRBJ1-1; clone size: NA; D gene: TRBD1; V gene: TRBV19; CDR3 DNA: TGTGCCAGTAGTCCCGGGGCAGGGGGGTCCACTGAAGCTTTCTTT; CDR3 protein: CASSPGAGGSTEAFF
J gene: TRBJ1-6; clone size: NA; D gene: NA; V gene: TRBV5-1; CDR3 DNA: TGCGCCAGCAGCTTGTTGGGGGGCCCGAATTCACCCCTCCACTTT; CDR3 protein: CASSLLGGPNSPLHF
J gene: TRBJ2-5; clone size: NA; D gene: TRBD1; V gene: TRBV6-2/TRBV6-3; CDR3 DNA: TGTGCCAGCAGGGCACAGGGGGGATTCGAGACCCAGTACTTC; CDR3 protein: CASRAQGGFETQYF
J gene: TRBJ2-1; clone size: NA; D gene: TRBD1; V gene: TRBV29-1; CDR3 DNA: TGCAGCGTTGAAGGCGGGACAGGGACCTACAATGAGCAGTTCTTC; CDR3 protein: CSVEGGTGTYNEQFF
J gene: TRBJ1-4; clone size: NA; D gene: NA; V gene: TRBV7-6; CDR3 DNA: TGTGCCAGCAGCTTAGCTAGCGCGGGTGAAAAACTGTTTTTT; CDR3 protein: CASSLASAGEKLFF
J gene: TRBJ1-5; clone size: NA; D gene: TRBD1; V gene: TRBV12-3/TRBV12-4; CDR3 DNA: TGTGCCAGCACCGCTCGTATTGACAGGGCCCAGCATTTT; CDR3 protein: CASTARIDRAQHF
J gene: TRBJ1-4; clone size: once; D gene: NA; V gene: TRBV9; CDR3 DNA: TGTGCCAGCAGCGTAGGAGATAGGGGAGGTGAAAAACTGTTTTTT; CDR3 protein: CASSVGDRGGEKLFF
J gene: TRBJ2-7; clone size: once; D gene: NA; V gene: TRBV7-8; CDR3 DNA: TGTGCCAGCAGCCTACCCGGGACACGGGAGATCTACGAGCAGTACTTC; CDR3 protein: CASSLPGTREIYEQYF
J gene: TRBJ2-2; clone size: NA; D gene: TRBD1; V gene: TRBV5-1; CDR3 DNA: TGCGCCAGCAGCTTGACAGGGGGCCTATTCCGGGAGCTGTTTTTT; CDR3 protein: CASSLTGGLFRELFF
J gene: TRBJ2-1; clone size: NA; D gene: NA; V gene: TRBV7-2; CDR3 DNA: TGTGCCAGCAACCAGCGGGTTAGCTCCTACAATGAGCAGTTCTTC; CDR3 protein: CASNQRVSSYNEQFF
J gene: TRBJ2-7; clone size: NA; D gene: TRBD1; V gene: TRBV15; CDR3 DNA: TGTGCCACCAGCAGTCCGCGGACAGGGAACGAGCAGTACTTC; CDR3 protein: CATSSPRTGNEQYF
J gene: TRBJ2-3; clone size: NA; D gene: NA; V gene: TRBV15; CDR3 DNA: TGTGCCACCAGCAGAGATTTCGCTAGCGCCATAACAGATACGCAGTATTTT; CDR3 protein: CATSRDFASAITDTQYF
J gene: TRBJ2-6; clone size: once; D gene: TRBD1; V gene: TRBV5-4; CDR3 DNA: TGTGCCAGCAGCTTGGGTCCAGGGGGCTTAACTGGGGCCAACGTCCTGACTTTC; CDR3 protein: CASSLGPGGLTGANVLTF
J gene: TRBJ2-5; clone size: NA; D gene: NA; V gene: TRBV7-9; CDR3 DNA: TGTGCCAGCAGCTTACGGACAGTACAAGAGACCCAGTACTTC; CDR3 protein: CASSLRTVQETQYF